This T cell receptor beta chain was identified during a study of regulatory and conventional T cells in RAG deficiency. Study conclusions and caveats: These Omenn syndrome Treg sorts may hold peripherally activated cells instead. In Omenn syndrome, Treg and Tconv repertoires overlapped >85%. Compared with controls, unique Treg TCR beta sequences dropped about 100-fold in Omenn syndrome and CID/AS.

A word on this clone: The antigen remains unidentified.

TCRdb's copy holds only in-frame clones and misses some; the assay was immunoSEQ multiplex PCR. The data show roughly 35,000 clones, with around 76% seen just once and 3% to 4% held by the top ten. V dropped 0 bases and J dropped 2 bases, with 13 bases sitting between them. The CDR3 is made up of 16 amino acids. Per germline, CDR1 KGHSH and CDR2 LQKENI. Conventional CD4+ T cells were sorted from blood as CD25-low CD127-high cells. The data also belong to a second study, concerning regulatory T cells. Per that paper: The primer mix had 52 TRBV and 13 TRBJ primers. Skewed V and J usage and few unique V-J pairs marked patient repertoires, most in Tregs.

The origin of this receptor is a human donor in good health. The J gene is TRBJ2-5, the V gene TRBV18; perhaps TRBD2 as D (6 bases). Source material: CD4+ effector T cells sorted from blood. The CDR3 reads CASSPPRRRGQETQYF. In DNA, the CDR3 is TGTGCCAGCTCACCACCCCGTAGGCGGGGACAAGAGACCCAGTACTTC.